This T cell receptor beta chain was sequenced for a study of T cells in Graves' hyperthyroidism and ophthalmopathy. Findings of the study overall: Peripheral blood also featured most of the thyroid clonotypes expanded above 0.001.

This clonotype has a count of ten or more. Its matching antigen is unknown. Active moderate-to-severe ophthalmopathy, Clinical Activity Score at least 3, NOSPECS at least 4, under 3 months' duration. Each diagnosis drew on symptoms, thyroxine, TRAb, thyroid ultrasound and orbital computed tomography findings. Fresh 10 ml peripheral blood yielded PBMCs. Authors of the study amplified TCR beta CDR3 regions from RNA transcripts. Using the HTBI primer set, a first-round RT-PCR was run on the TCR CDR3. TCRdb processed the multiplex PCR reads anew with MiXCR; each CDR3 protein has one entry. This sample carries roughly 600,000 distinct CDR3 sequences, more than 14% of them seen once, and the ten largest clones take 12%. CDR1 and CDR2 from the germline V gene are SGHRS and YFSETQ. The CDR3 is 17 amino acids. The junction had 12 bases not matched to a gene; V was cut back by 1 base and J by 5 bases.

This clonotype originated in a woman aged 50 to 65 with Graves' ophthalmopathy. V is TRBV5-1 and J is TRBJ2-7; 10 bases are a match to TRBD2. The specimen sequenced was blood. The CDR3: CASSLNPGLAQGHEQYF. CDR3 nucleotides: TGCGCCAGCAGCTTGAACCCGGGACTAGCGCAAGGGCACGAGCAGTACTTC.